Below, 10 T cell receptor beta chains from the same sample are listed, as sequenced in a study of blood T cell repertoires in COVID-19. TCRdb keeps only in-frame clones here, not all; method: immunoSEQ multiplex PCR. The sample shows about 98,000 clones, roughly 85% of them seen only once. Sequencing input: peripheral blood. These TCRs come from a man in his 70s with acute or convalescent COVID-19.

V usage is TRBV5-1 and J usage is TRBJ2-7, with D possibly matching TRBD2 (6 bases). Deletions cut 0 bases from V and 5 bases from J, with 12 bases between. Looked up from germline, CDR1 is SGHRS and CDR2 is YFSETQ. The CDR3 loop spans 14 amino acids. CDR3 sequence reads: CASSLVGGLDEQYV. CDR3 in DNA: TGCGCCAGCAGCTTGGTGGGAGGTCTGGACGAGCAGTACGTC.

The chain uses TRBV6-1 and TRBJ2-7, with D tentatively TRBD1 (6 bases). Trimming removed 2 bases from V and 4 bases from J, with 12 bases in between. Germline-derived CDR1 and CDR2 are MNHNS and SASEGT. The CDR3 totals 14 residues. CDR3: CASSEPGVVYEQYF. The CDR3 bases are TGTGCCAGCAGTGAACCAGGGGTCGTATACGAGCAGTACTTC.

The chain has TRBV7-2 and TRBJ1-2, with TRBD1 identical over 11 bases. Germline CDR1 SGHTA, CDR2 FQGNSA. CDR3 length: 13 residues. Losses at the gene ends were 3 bases for V and 8 bases for J; bases not matched to a gene: 2. The DNA of the CDR3 is TGTGCCAGCAGCTTGGACAGGGGGCAAGGCTACACCTTC. This gives the protein CASSLDRGQGYTF.

This clone came up once. The V gene is TRBV2, the J gene TRBJ1-2; D is possibly TRBD1 (6 bases). Germline lookup yields CDR1 SNHLY and CDR2 FYNNEI. Trimming left V 6 bases short and J 5 bases short, with 16 bases between. CDR3 length: 14 residues. CDR3 nucleotides: TGTGCCAGCAGCGGCGCGCAGGGGCTGTATGGCTACACCTTC. Its translation: CASSGAQGLYGYTF.

This clone was seen more than once but under ten times. V gene TRBV12-3 or TRBV12-4 combines with J gene TRBJ1-2; D gene uncertain. V was clipped by 2 bases and J by 5 bases, with 6 bases between them. The CDR3 spans 12 residues. CDR3 bases: TGTGCCAGCAGTTTACAGGATTATGGCTACACCTTC. This codes for CASSLQDYGYTF.

The V call is TRBV6-5, the J call TRBJ1-6; TRBD1 matches at 7 bases. From germline, CDR1 is MNHEY and CDR2 SVGAGI. The CDR3 runs 15 residues. The trim removed 5 bases at V and 8 bases at J, leaving 9 bases unmatched. The CDR3 loop reads CASSRGQRWDSPLHF. For the CDR3, the DNA is TGTGCCAGCAGTAGGGGACAGCGATGGGATTCACCCCTCCACTTT.

The table lists this clone with a count of one. This chain links TRBV4-2 with TRBJ2-1; 9 positions agree with TRBD2. The trim removed 4 bases at V and 3 bases at J, leaving 19 bases unmatched. This CDR3 spans 20 amino acids. Per the germline V gene, CDR1 is LGHNA and CDR2 is YNFKEQ. The CDR3 spells CASSLGFGGGAEGYYNEQFF. As DNA, the CDR3 is TGTGCCAGCAGCCTAGGTTTTGGCGGGGGGGCCGAGGGGTACTACAATGAGCAGTTCTTC.

The chain is built from TRBV2 and TRBJ2-7; D may be TRBD2 (5 bases). This CDR3 is built from 13 residues. V gave up 4 bases and J gave up 6 bases, with 13 bases separating them. CDR1 and CDR2 from the germline V gene are SNHLY and FYNNEI. The CDR3 here is CASSVLGEGEQYV. CDR3 bases: TGTGCCAGCAGTGTTCTAGGCGAGGGCGAGCAGTACGTC.

This clone was seen more than once but under ten times. The V gene is TRBV6-1, the J gene TRBJ1-1, with TRBD1 matching over 7 bases. The CDR3 is 14 amino acids. The V gene's germline CDR1 is MNHNS and CDR2 SASEGT. J gave up 1 base and V 3 bases, and 2 bases lay outside the gene matches. CDR3 region: CASSDNRGNTEAFF. DNA for the CDR3: TGTGCCAGCAGTGATAACAGGGGGAACACTGAAGCTTTCTTT.

V usage is TRBV5-5 and J usage is TRBJ2-3; D is possibly TRBD2 (5 bases). The germline CDR1 and CDR2 sequences are SGHKS and YYEKEE (reference sequence). With 2 bases removed from V and 6 bases from J, the gap between germline ends came to 16 bases. The length of the CDR3 is 15 residues. CDR3 region: CASSFYGVAGDTQYF. As DNA, the CDR3 is TGTGCCAGCAGCTTCTACGGGGTCGCCGGGGATACGCAGTATTTT.